Described below is a single TCR beta chain sequence and its context. Produced via immunoSEQ multiplex PCR; TCRdb's table is partial and in-frame only. The sample shows 45,000 to 65,000 clones, roughly 80% of them seen only once. The data stem from a study of OX40 agonist ivuxolimab in advanced cancers. Study context: Ivuxolimab, an antibody that agonizes OX40 (CD134), was administered to the patients.

Germline V lookup: CDR1 SGHDT, CDR2 YYEEEE. Trimming cost V 4 bases and J 2 bases; bases outside gene matches: 4. This CDR3 comprises 14 residues. V and J are TRBV5-6 and TRBJ1-2, with 8 bases fitting TRBD1. The sequence was collected from an adult with an advanced solid tumor such as melanoma, head and neck, liver or kidney cancer. The sample here was CD4+ or CD8+ T cells sorted from blood, taken in a trial of the OX40 agonist ivuxolimab. CDR3 sequence reads: CASSGDRRNYGYTF. CDR3 coding DNA: TGTGCCAGCAGCGGGGACAGGAGAAACTATGGCTACACCTTC.